The 14 T cell receptor beta chains below were found in one sample sequenced in a study of cytomegalovirus exposure and HLA in healthy donors. Primers: 60 Vbeta forward and 13 Jbeta reverse. TCRdb keeps only in-frame clones here, not all; method: immunoSEQ multiplex PCR. This sample carries more than 200,000 clones, over 75% of them seen once, and the ten largest clones take around 1.9%. Sequencing was performed on PBMCs. The origin of the receptors is a male donor in good health and CMV-seronegative.

The chain is built from TRBV10-3 and TRBJ2-1, with 13 nucleotides matching TRBD2. The CDR3 runs to 20 residues. Germline V CDR1 and CDR2: ENHRY, SYGVKD. The V and J ends lost 6 bases and 0 bases, in that order; junction bases with no gene match: 14. The CDR3 nucleotides are TGTGCCATCAGCGCTTTAGGACTAGCGGGAGTGACCAACTCCTACAATGAGCAGTTCTTC. The encoded protein is CAISALGLAGVTNSYNEQFF.

This chain uses TRBV7-3 with TRBJ2-1; maybe TRBD2 (5 bases). The CDR3 loop spans 13 amino acids. Trimming shortened V by 3 bases and J by 9 bases, and 12 bases separated the two germline ends. Germline CDR1 and CDR2: SGHTA and FQGTGA. CDR3 protein: CASSLDSDVEQFF. In DNA form, the CDR3 reads TGTGCCAGCAGCTTGGACTCAGACGTTGAGCAGTTCTTC.

This clone was picked up one time. The chain couples TRBV6-5 to TRBJ1-2; 7 bases align to TRBD1. The CDR3 extends over 14 amino acids. V lost 10 bases to trimming and J lost 0 bases; unmatched junction nucleotides: 8. Germline loops: CDR1 MNHEY, CDR2 SVGAGI. DNA of the CDR3: TGTGCCACCAGGGGGGCAGGCACTAACTATGGCTACACCTTC. It is translated as CATRGAGTNYGYTF.

This clone was observed once. V usage is TRBV10-1 and J usage is TRBJ2-1; TRBD1 aligns across 8 bases. This CDR3 has 12 amino acids. The germline gives CDR1 WNHNN, CDR2 SYGVQD (reference sequence). V lost 2 bases to trimming and J lost 14 bases; unmatched junction nucleotides: 5. CDR3 sequence reads: CASSERQGSEFF. CDR3 nucleotide sequence: TGCGCCAGCAGTGAGCGACAGGGGTCGGAGTTCTTC.

The chain joins TRBV5-1 to TRBJ2-2; 8 bases are shared with TRBD1. From germline, CDR1 is SGHRS and CDR2 YFSETQ. J lost 6 bases, V lost 1 base, and 5 bases had no gene match. The CDR3 is 15 amino acids. The chain's CDR3 is CASSLQGAESGELFF. The DNA for the CDR3 is TGCGCCAGCAGCTTGCAGGGGGCCGAGTCCGGGGAGCTGTTTTTT. Full variable domain (rest looked up from reference TRBV5-1 and TRBJ2-2): KAGVTQTPRYLIKTRGQQVTLSCSPISGHRSVSWYQQTPGQGLQFLFEYFSETQRNKGNFPGRFSGRQFSNSRSEMNVSTLELGDSALYLCASSLQGAESGELFFGEGSRLTVL.

The chain joins TRBV10-3 to TRBJ1-5, with TRBD1 identical over 7 bases. The germline gives CDR1 ENHRY, CDR2 SYGVKD. V shed 0 bases, J shed 4 bases, and the junction held 6 bases outside the gene matches. The CDR3 has 16 amino acids. CDR3: CAISESPGGTNQPQHF. The CDR3 DNA reads as TGTGCCATCAGTGAGTCTCCAGGGGGGACTAATCAGCCCCAGCATTTT.

The V and J genes are TRBV5-1 and TRBJ1-2; no definite D call. Trimming shortened V by 0 bases and J by 4 bases, and 7 bases separated the two germline ends. The CDR3 has 13 residues. Germline V lookup: CDR1 SGHRS, CDR2 YFSETQ. In DNA form, the CDR3 reads TGCGCCAGCAGCTTGGGCGGTCCCTATGGCTACACCTTC. Translation gives CASSLGGPYGYTF.

The chain links TRBV9 to TRBJ2-2, with D perhaps TRBD1 (6 bases). V lost 4 bases to trimming and J lost 1 base, with 14 bases between them. CDR1 and CDR2 (germline): SGDLS, YYNGEE. CDR3 size: 16 residues. The CDR3 loop is CASSNTWGQNTGELFF. DNA of the CDR3: TGTGCCAGCAGCAACACCTGGGGACAGAACACCGGGGAGCTGTTTTTT. Complete variable domain (other parts from reference TRBV9 and TRBJ2-2): DSGVTQTPKHLITATGQRVTLRCSPRSGDLSVYWYQQSLDQGLQFLIQYYNGEERAKGNILERFSAQQFPDLHSELNLSSLELGDSALYFCASSNTWGQNTGELFFGEGSRLTVL.

The rearrangement uses TRBV2 and TRBJ1-2; 9 nucleotides align to TRBD1. V dropped 9 bases and J dropped 3; count of bases not matched to a gene: 8. The CDR3 totals 14 residues. Germline V gives CDR1 SNHLY, CDR2 FYNNEI. The CDR3 loop reads CASTGDRAYYGYTF. The CDR3 DNA reads TGTGCCAGTACCGGGGACAGGGCATACTATGGCTACACCTTC.

The chain uses TRBV27 and TRBJ1-1, with D possibly TRBD1 on 5 matching bases. This CDR3 spans 17 amino acids. The germline V and J ends were trimmed by 3 bases and 4 bases, with 21 bases remaining between them. Germline CDR1 MNHEY, CDR2 SMNVEV (reference sequence). In DNA form, the CDR3 reads TGTGCCAGCAGTTTTTTGGGCGGAGGGAGAGGGGCCACTGAAGCTTTCTTT. It translates to CASSFLGGGRGATEAFF.

This chain links TRBV5-6 with TRBJ2-3, with no clear D. With 0 bases removed from V and 4 bases from J, the gap between germline ends came to 6 bases. CDR3 length equals 13 residues. Germline CDR1 reads SGHDT; CDR2 reads YYEEEE. Written as DNA, the CDR3 is TGTGCCAGCAGCTTGGGTAGATCAGATACGCAGTATTTT. This sequence encodes CASSLGRSDTQYF.

The chain joins TRBV30 to TRBJ2-7, with 9 bases identical to TRBD1. V lost 4 bases to trimming and J lost 5 bases; unmatched junction nucleotides: 6. The CDR3 loop spans 13 amino acids. Germline loops: CDR1 GTSNPN, CDR2 SVGIG (reference sequence). The CDR3 DNA reads TGTGCCTGGAACCTGGGACAGGGCGACGAGCAGTACTTC. Translated: CAWNLGQGDEQYF.

The rearrangement links TRBV6-5 to TRBJ2-2; 9 bases map to TRBD2. The germline CDR1 and CDR2 sequences are MNHEY and SVGAGI. With V trimmed by 4 bases and J by 8 bases, 8 bases remained unmatched. The CDR3 covers 15 residues. The CDR3 loop is CASSWGGGGPGELFF. The CDR3 region has the DNA TGTGCCAGCAGTTGGGGCGGGGGGGGACCGGGGGAGCTGTTTTTT.

The rearrangement links TRBV30 to TRBJ2-7; 9 positions match TRBD1. Looked up from germline, CDR1 is GTSNPN and CDR2 is SVGIG (reference sequence). With 1 base clipped from V and 2 bases from J, the junction kept 9 bases outside the gene matches. CDR3 length: 16 residues. The CDR3 DNA is TGTGCCTGGAGTGGGACCCGGGACAGGGCAGCCTACGAGCAGTACTTC. This translates into CAWSGTRDRAAYEQYF.